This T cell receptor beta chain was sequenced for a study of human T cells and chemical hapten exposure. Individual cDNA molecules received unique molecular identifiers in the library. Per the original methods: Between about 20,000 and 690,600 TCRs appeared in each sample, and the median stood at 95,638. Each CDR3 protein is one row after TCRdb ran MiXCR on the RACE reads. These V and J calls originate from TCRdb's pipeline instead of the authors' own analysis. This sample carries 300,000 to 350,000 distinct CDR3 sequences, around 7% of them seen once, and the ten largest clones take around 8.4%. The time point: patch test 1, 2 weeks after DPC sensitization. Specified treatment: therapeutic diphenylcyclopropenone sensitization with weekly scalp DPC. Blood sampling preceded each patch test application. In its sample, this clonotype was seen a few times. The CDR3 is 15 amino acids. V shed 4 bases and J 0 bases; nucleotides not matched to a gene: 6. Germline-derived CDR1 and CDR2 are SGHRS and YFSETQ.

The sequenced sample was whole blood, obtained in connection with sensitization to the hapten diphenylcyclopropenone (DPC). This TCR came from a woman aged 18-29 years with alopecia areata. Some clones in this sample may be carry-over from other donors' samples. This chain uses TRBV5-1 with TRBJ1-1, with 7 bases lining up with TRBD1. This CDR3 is CASSPTGQLNTEAFF. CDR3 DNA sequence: TGCGCCAGCAGCCCTACGGGACAGCTGAACACTGAAGCTTTCTTT.